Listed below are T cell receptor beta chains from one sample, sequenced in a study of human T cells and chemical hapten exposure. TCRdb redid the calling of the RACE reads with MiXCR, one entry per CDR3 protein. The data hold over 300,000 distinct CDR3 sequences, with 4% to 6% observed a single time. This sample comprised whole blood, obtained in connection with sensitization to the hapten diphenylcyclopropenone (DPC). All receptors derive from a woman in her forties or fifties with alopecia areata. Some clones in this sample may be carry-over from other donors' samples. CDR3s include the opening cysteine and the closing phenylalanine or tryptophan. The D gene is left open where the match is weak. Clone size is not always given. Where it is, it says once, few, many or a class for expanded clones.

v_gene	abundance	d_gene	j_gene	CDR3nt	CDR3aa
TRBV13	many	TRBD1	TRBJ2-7	TGTGCCAGCAGCTTAGGGGACAGGGAGTACGAGCAGTACTTC	CASSLGDREYEQYF
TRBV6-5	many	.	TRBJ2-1	TGTGCCAGCAGTTACTCGATTCAGGGCACCTACAATGAGCAGTTCTTC	CASSYSIQGTYNEQFF
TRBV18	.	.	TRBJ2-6	TGTGCCAGCTCACCGGGGGTTAGGGCCAACGTCCTGACTTTC	CASSPGVRANVLTF
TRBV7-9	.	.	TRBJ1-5	TGTGCCAGCAGCCCAGACGAGGGGAGCAATCAGCCCCAGCATTTT	CASSPDEGSNQPQHF
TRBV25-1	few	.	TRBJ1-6	TGTGCCAGCAGTGAAGAGGGACACGGAAATTCACCCCTCCACTTT	CASSEEGHGNSPLHF
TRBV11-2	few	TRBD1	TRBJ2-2	TGTGCCAGCAGCACCTACAGGGGGGAAGGAGCCGGGGAGCTGTTTTTT	CASSTYRGEGAGELFF
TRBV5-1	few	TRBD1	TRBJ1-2	TGCGCCAGCAGCCCCGGGGACAGGCCCTATGGCTACACCTTC	CASSPGDRPYGYTF
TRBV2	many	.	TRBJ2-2	TGTGCCAGCAGAGGACAGTACACCGGGGAGCTGTTTTTT	CASRGQYTGELFF
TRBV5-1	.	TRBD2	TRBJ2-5	TGCGCCAGCAGCGGGACTAGCGGGGGGATTAAGACCCAGTACTTC	CASSGTSGGIKTQYF
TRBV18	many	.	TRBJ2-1	TGTGCCAGCTCACCTCTCGGACGTTCGACAGGAGGCCCTGGGAATGAGCAGTTCTTC	CASSPLGRSTGGPGNEQFF
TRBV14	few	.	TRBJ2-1	TGTGCCAGCAGCCGAGGGACTGGTTACAATGAGCAGTTCTTC	CASSRGTGYNEQFF
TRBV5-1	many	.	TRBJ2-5	TGCGCCAGCAGCTTGTCGGCAGGCCAACAAGAGACCCAGTACTTC	CASSLSAGQQETQYF
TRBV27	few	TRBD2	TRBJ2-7	TGTGCCAGCAGTTTATGGGCGGGAGGTGAAGGGCAGTACTTC	CASSLWAGGEGQYF
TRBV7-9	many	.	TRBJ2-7	TGCGCCAGCAGCCTGGTGGGGGCCTACGAGCAGTACTTC	CASSLVGAYEQYF
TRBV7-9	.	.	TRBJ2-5	TGTGCCAGCAGCTTAGTACGCCAAGAGACCCAGTACTTC	CASSLVRQETQYF
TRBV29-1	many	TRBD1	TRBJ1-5	TGCAGCGTTGAAGGAAATACAGGGGATATTCCCCAGCATTTT	CSVEGNTGDIPQHF
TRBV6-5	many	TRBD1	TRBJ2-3	TGTGCCAGCAAGGGACAGGGTAACACAGATACGCAGTATTTT	CASKGQGNTDTQYF
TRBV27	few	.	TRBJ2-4	TGTGCCAGCAGTTTGTTGACTTCCAAAAACATTCAGTACTTC	CASSLLTSKNIQYF
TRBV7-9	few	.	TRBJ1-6	TGTGCCAGCAGCTCCTCGAGAGGTAGTTCACCCCTCCACTTT	CASSSSRGSSPLHF
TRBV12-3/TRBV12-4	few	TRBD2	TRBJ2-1	TGTGCCAGCAGTTCTCCTAGCGGGGGGGCCGGAAATGAGCAGTTCTTC	CASSSPSGGAGNEQFF
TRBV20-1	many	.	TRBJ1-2	TGCAGTGCTAGAGATGGAGGAGGGTATGGCTACACCTTC	CSARDGGGYGYTF
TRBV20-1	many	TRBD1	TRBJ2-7	TGCAGTGCTAGAGAGGTACAGGGGGCAAGCTCCTACGAGCAGTACTTC	CSAREVQGASSYEQYF
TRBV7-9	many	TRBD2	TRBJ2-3	TGTGCCAGCAGCTTCCCGCTAGCGGGAGGGCCAAATACGCAGTATTTT	CASSFPLAGGPNTQYF
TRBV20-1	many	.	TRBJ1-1	TGCAGTGCTCCCTTAGGGGCGGGCGAAGCTTTCTTT	CSAPLGAGEAFF
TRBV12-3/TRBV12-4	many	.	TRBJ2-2	TGTGCCAGCAGTTCGACTAACACCGGGGAGCTGTTTTTT	CASSSTNTGELFF
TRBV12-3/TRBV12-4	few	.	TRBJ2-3	TGTGCCAGCAGTTTAGGGGTAGATACGCAGTATTTT	CASSLGVDTQYF
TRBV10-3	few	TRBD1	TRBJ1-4	TGTGCCATCAGTTGGGGACAGGCAAATGAAAAACTGTTTTTT	CAISWGQANEKLFF
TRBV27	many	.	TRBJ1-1	TGTGCCAGCAGTTTCAATTTGGGCGGATGGAACACTGAAGCTTTCTTT	CASSFNLGGWNTEAFF
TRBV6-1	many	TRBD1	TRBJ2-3	TGTGCCAGCAGTGGAGGGGGCGTAGGCACAGATACGCAGTATTTT	CASSGGGVGTDTQYF
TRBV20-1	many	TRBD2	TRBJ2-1	TGCAGTGCTAGACCCATCAGACTAGCGGGAAGCAATGAGCAGTTCTTC	CSARPIRLAGSNEQFF
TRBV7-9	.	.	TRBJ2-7	TGTGCCAGCAGCAGCCCCGGAGAATACCTCAAATACGAGCAGTACTTC	CASSSPGEYLKYEQYF